This TCR beta chain was observed in a study of technical replicates of blood from several donors. The CDR3 consists of 13 residues. The germline V and J ends were trimmed by 7 bases and 12 bases, with 19 bases remaining between them. CDR1 MNHNS and CDR2 SASEGT come from the germline V gene. Sequencing used immunoSEQ multiplex PCR; TCRdb keeps in-frame clones, though not all of them. The table records 79,000 or so clones, 90% to 95% of them present only once. This TCR was sampled from a human donor in good health. The chain carries TRBV6-1 and TRBJ2-1, with D perhaps matching TRBD2 (6 bases). The sample consisted of T cells isolated from PBMCs. The CDR3 DNA sequence: TGTGCCAGCACCCGATCCGGGACTGGTATGCAGTTCTTC. Translating gives CASTRSGTGMQFF.